Following are 24 T cell receptor beta chains from one sample sequenced in a study of shared clonotypes between healthy human individuals. The naive CD8 fraction comprised CD45RO-negative cells positively selected for CCR7 and excluded terminally differentiated effector memory CD45RA+ cells. Assay used: immunoSEQ multiplex PCR; TCRdb lists only in-frame clones, some missing. The repertoire holds around 550,000 clones, around 95% seen once, with over 0.1% in the top ten. Sequencing was performed on naive CD8+ T cells sorted from blood. Every receptor here comes from a woman in her 30s in good health.

The chain joins TRBV13 to TRBJ2-1; D not resolved. This CDR3 spans 15 amino acids. Germline CDR1 PRHDT, CDR2 FYEKMQ (reference sequence). The V gene lost 6 bases and the J gene lost 0 bases, with 12 bases spanning the gap. The CDR3 spells CASSFRQDSYNEQFF. The CDR3 DNA sequence: TGTGCCAGCAGTTTTCGACAAGACTCCTACAATGAGCAGTTCTTC.

The genes are TRBV28 and TRBJ1-2; no reliable D call. Germline CDR1 is MDHEN and CDR2 is SYDVKM. The CDR3 contains 17 residues. Trimming shortened V by 3 bases and J by 7 bases, and 24 bases separated the two germline ends. The CDR3 reads CASSFLTTTRSRIGYTF. CDR3 DNA sequence: TGTGCCAGCAGTTTCCTTACAACGACACGTTCCCGGATTGGCTACACCTTC.

V gene TRBV6-6 combines with J gene TRBJ1-3; perhaps TRBD1 as D (5 bases). V was clipped by 6 bases and J by 3 bases, with 12 bases between them. From germline, CDR1 is MNHNY and CDR2 SVGAGI (reference sequence). There are 14 residues in the CDR3. The CDR3 DNA reads TGTGCCAGCAGCCCCCCGGACAATGGAAACACCATATATTTT. Translated, it gives CASSPPDNGNTIYF.

V and J are TRBV2 and TRBJ2-7; possibly TRBD2 for D (5 bases). Germline-derived CDR1 and CDR2 are SNHLY and FYNNEI. V was clipped by 7 bases and J by 0 bases, with 16 bases between them. This CDR3 is 15 amino acids long. Here the CDR3 DNA reads TGTGCCAGCATGTGGTCCGAAGCGGTCTCCTACGAGCAGTACTTC. This sequence encodes CASMWSEAVSYEQYF.

The table lists this clone with a count of one. V gene TRBV27 combines with J gene TRBJ2-1, with D possibly matching TRBD2 (6 bases). Germline lookup yields CDR1 MNHEY and CDR2 SMNVEV (reference sequence). Trimming shortened V by 4 bases and J by 4 bases, and 17 bases separated the two germline ends. The CDR3 totals 16 residues. CDR3 sequence: CASSSLAVTGYNEQFF. DNA of the CDR3: TGTGCCAGCAGTTCTTTAGCGGTTACGGGGTACAATGAGCAGTTCTTC.

The chain is built from TRBV19 and TRBJ2-1; a possible D gene is TRBD2 (5 bases). The CDR3 is 17 amino acids. V was cut by 5 bases and J by 0 bases, with 17 bases left in between. Per the germline V gene, CDR1 is LNHDA and CDR2 is SQIVND (reference sequence). CDR3 in DNA: TGTGCCAGTAGTGAACTCCAACTAGGTAGCTCCTACAATGAGCAGTTCTTC. This encodes CASSELQLGSSYNEQFF.

CDR3 sequence: CASSPGLNYEQYF. In DNA, the CDR3 is TGTGCCAGCAGCCCTGGACTTAACTACGAGCAGTACTTC. V gene TRBV2 combines with J gene TRBJ2-7, with TRBD2 as a possible D gene (5 bases). In germline, CDR1 is SNHLY, CDR2 FYNNEI. This CDR3 is built from 13 residues. Trimming took 6 bases from V and 3 from J, leaving 12 bases between them.

J is TRBJ1-1 and V is TRBV5-1; TRBD1 matches 7 bases. Germline V gives CDR1 SGHRS, CDR2 YFSETQ. V dropped 2 bases and J dropped 5; count of bases not matched to a gene: 6. The CDR3 is 14 residues long. Written as DNA, the CDR3 is TGCGCCAGCAGCTTAAGACAGGGAATAACTGAAGCTTTCTTT. It yields the protein CASSLRQGITEAFF.

This chain joins TRBV7-9 and TRBJ2-7, with TRBD2 identical over 13 bases. The CDR3 runs 16 residues. V shed 1 base, J shed 5 bases, and the junction held 5 bases outside the gene matches. Germline V gene lookup returns CDR1 SEHNR and CDR2 FQNEAQ (reference sequence). The CDR3 spells CASSLVSGLAGNEQYF. The CDR3 bases are TGTGCCAGCAGCTTAGTATCGGGACTAGCGGGGAACGAGCAGTACTTC.

The chain has TRBV19 and TRBJ2-7, with 9 bases fitting TRBD1. This CDR3 contains 18 residues. The V gene's germline CDR1 is LNHDA and CDR2 SQIVND (reference sequence). V lost 6 bases, J lost 2 bases, and 17 bases stayed unmatched. As DNA, the CDR3 is TGTGCCAGTAGCCGACGCCGGGACAGGGATACCCTTCCCTACGAGCAGTACTTC. Protein: CASSRRRDRDTLPYEQYF.

The chain couples TRBV29-1 to TRBJ2-5, with D perhaps TRBD2 (6 bases). The end of the DNA is better explained by TRBJ2-7, so the J call may be wrong. CDR1 and CDR2 from the germline V gene are SQVTM and ANQGSEA. CDR3 size: 13 residues. The CDR3 DNA is TGCAGCGTTACGACCGGGAGTGTTTACGAGCAGTACTTC. Its protein product is CSVTTGSVYEQYF.

The rearrangement joins TRBV5-1 to TRBJ1-2, with D maybe TRBD1 (6 bases). The germline V and J ends were trimmed by 0 bases and 0 bases, with 9 bases remaining between them. The CDR3 spans 15 residues. Germline V gives CDR1 SGHRS, CDR2 YFSETQ. The CDR3 bases are TGCGCCAGCAGCTTGGGGACAGTATCTAACTATGGCTACACCTTC. This gives the protein CASSLGTVSNYGYTF.

The chain is built from TRBV7-4 and TRBJ2-5, with a weak D call TRBD2 (5 bases). CDR1 is SGHVT, CDR2 SQSDAQ, per germline. V was clipped by 5 bases and J by 10 bases, with 20 bases between them. The CDR3 is made up of 14 amino acids. In nucleotides, the CDR3 is TGTGCCAGCAGCAAAGGGAGTCGGGCAAAGAACCAGTACTTC. Translation gives CASSKGSRAKNQYF. Looking up the rest from reference TRBV7-4 and TRBJ2-5 gives the full variable domain: GAGVSQSPRYKVAKRGRDVALRCDSISGHVTLYWYRQTLGQGSEVLTYSQSDAQRDKSGRPSGRFSAERPERSVSTLKIQRTEQGDSAVYLCASSKGSRAKNQYFGPGTRLLVL.

The V gene is TRBV11-3, the J gene TRBJ2-3; D possibly uses TRBD1 or TRBD2 (5 bases each). V lost 4 bases, J lost 3 bases, and 11 bases lay in between. The CDR3 contains 14 residues. Germline V gene lookup returns CDR1 SGHNT and CDR2 YENEEA. The DNA of the CDR3 is TGTGCCAGCAGCTCCTCCTGGGGGACAGATACGCAGTATTTT. Translation: CASSSSWGTDTQYF.

The V and J genes are TRBV7-6 and TRBJ2-1; 10 bases line up with TRBD2. This CDR3 has 18 residues. The V gene's germline CDR1 is SGHVS and CDR2 FNYEAQ. V gave up 0 bases and J gave up 2 bases; unmatched junction bases: 7. In DNA form, the CDR3 reads TGTGCCAGCAGCTTAGCGGCTGGGACTAGCGAAGCCTACAATGAGCAGTTCTTC. Translated: CASSLAAGTSEAYNEQFF.

The rearrangement joins TRBV4-1 to TRBJ2-4; the match to TRBD2 covers 7 bases. V shed 4 bases and J 0 bases; nucleotides not matched to a gene: 9. This CDR3 has 17 amino acids. Germline CDR1 is MGHRA and CDR2 is YSYEKL. CDR3 coding DNA: TGCGCCAGCAGCCCGTTTCCTAGCGGAGGAGCCAAAAACATTCAGTACTTC. Translated, it gives CASSPFPSGGAKNIQYF.

The chain carries TRBV2 and TRBJ2-5; D is perhaps TRBD1 (5 bases). The germline V and J ends were trimmed by 7 bases and 4 bases, with 19 bases remaining between them. Germline CDR1 is SNHLY and CDR2 is FYNNEI. CDR3 size: 15 residues. The CDR3 loop is CASTMGQAEIETQYF. DNA for the CDR3: TGTGCCAGCACAATGGGGCAGGCGGAAATAGAGACCCAGTACTTC.

The V and J genes are TRBV7-8 and TRBJ2-3; 9 bases agree with TRBD2. V lost 5 bases and J lost 3; bases outside the gene matches: 9. Germline V gives CDR1 SGHVS, CDR2 FQNEAQ. The CDR3 spans 16 residues. The CDR3 DNA is TGTGCCAGCAGCCGCCCTAGCGGGACAGTGACAGATACGCAGTATTTT. Translation gives CASSRPSGTVTDTQYF.

The chain joins TRBV19 to TRBJ2-7; 7 nucleotides line up with TRBD2. V gave up 2 bases and J gave up 6 bases; unmatched junction bases: 1. The CDR3 loop spans 12 amino acids. Germline V gene data show CDR1 as LNHDA and CDR2 as SQIVND (reference sequence). The CDR3: CASSITGGEQYF. CDR3 DNA: TGTGCCAGTAGTATAACGGGGGGCGAGCAGTACTTC.

This chain joins TRBV2 and TRBJ1-6, with D maybe TRBD1 (6 bases). Germline loops: CDR1 SNHLY, CDR2 FYNNEI. Trimming shortened V by 5 bases and J by 7 bases, and 9 bases separated the two germline ends. CDR3 length: 13 residues. The CDR3, as DNA: TGTGCCAGCAGTCAAACAGGGAATTCACCCCTCCACTTT. Its translation: CASSQTGNSPLHF. Supplemented by reference TRBV2 and TRBJ1-6, the full variable domain reads EPEVTQTPSHQVTQMGQEVILRCVPISNHLYFYWYRQILGQKVEFLVSFYNNEISEKSEIFDDQFSVERPDGSNFTLKIRSTKLEDSAMYFCASSQTGNSPLHFGNGTRLTVT.

This clone was recorded once. This chain uses TRBV29-1 with TRBJ1-1, with 12 nucleotides matching TRBD1. The CDR3 length is 15 residues. The V and J ends lost 5 bases and 7 bases, in that order; junction bases with no gene match: 11. CDR1 SQVTM and CDR2 ANQGSEA come from the germline V gene. CDR3 nucleotide sequence: TGCAGCGTTCGGGGCAGCGGGACAGGGGGCATTGAAGCTTTCTTT. Translating gives CSVRGSGTGGIEAFF.

In its sample, this clone was seen once. In nucleotides, the CDR3 is TGTGCCAGCAGTCCCGGGACTAGCGGGACTCGCTACGAGCAGTACTTC. This translates into CASSPGTSGTRYEQYF. The chain has TRBV27 and TRBJ2-7; 13 bases match TRBD2. CDR3 length equals 16 residues. With 5 bases clipped from V and 3 bases from J, the junction kept 7 bases outside the gene matches. The V gene's germline CDR1 is MNHEY and CDR2 SMNVEV (reference sequence).

The chain has TRBV10-3 and TRBJ1-1; 7 bases line up with TRBD1. The CDR3 extends over 13 amino acids. Germline CDR1 is ENHRY and CDR2 is SYGVKD. V dropped 7 bases and J dropped 2; count of bases not matched to a gene: 4. The CDR3 DNA reads TGTGCCATCAATCGGGACAGTAACACTGAAGCTTTCTTT. This translates into CAINRDSNTEAFF.

The chain joins TRBV27 to TRBJ1-4; D is unclear. The CDR3 extends over 14 amino acids. Germline V CDR1 and CDR2: MNHEY, SMNVEV (reference sequence). V dropped 4 bases and J dropped 4 bases, with 10 bases sitting between them. CDR3: CASSSIRSNEKLFF. The CDR3 region has the DNA TGTGCCAGCAGTTCGATAAGAAGTAATGAAAAACTGTTTTTT.